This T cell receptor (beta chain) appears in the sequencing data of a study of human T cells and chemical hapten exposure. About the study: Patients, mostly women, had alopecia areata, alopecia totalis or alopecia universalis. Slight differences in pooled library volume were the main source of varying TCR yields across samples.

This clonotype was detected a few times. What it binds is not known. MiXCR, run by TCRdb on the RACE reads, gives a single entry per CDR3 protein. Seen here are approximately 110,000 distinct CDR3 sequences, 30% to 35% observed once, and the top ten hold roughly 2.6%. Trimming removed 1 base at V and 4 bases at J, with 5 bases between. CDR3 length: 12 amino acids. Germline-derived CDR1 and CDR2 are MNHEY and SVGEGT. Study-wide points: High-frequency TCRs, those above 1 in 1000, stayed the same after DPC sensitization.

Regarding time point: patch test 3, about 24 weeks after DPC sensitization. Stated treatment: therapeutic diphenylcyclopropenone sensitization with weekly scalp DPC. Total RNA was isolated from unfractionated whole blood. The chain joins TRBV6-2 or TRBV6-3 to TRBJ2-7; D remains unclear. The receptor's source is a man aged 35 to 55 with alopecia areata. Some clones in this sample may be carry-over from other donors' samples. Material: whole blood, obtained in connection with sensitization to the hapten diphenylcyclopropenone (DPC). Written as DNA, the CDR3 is TGTGCCAGCAGTTACTGGGATTACGAGCAGTACTTC. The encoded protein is CASSYWDYEQYF.